This is a list of T cell receptor beta chains from one sample in a study of T cell responses to AZD1222 COVID-19 vaccine. Here immunoSEQ multiplex PCR was the method, and the copy in TCRdb shows in-frame clones only, minus some. The sample has roughly 120,000 clones, 70% to 90% seen once. The sample consisted of peripheral blood, taken on day 0 of MenACWY control vaccination. The receptor set was obtained from an adult in good health. CDR3s include the opening cysteine and the closing phenylalanine or tryptophan. The order of the fields is J gene, clone size, V gene, D gene, CDR3 protein, CDR3 DNA. A D gene is named only where the DNA matches it firmly. Clone size is given for some rows only: seen once, a few or many times, or a class if the clone is expanded.

TRBJ2-7 | NA | TRBV5-6 | TRBD1 | CASSPGDRAYEQYF | TGTGCCAGCAGCCCGGGGGACAGGGCCTACGAGCAGTACTTC
TRBJ1-2 | NA | TRBV27 | NA | CASTLRGGTYGYTF | TGTGCCAGCACCCTTCGGGGGGGAACCTATGGCTACACCTTC
TRBJ1-5 | NA | TRBV23-1 | NA | CASSQSLSGPLSNQPQHF | TGCGCCAGCAGTCAATCCTTGTCGGGACCCCTGAGCAATCAGCCCCAGCATTTT
TRBJ1-6 | NA | TRBV4-2 | TRBD1 | CASSQDRQGTNSPLHF | TGTGCCAGCAGCCAAGATCGACAGGGAACAAATTCACCCCTCCACTTT
TRBJ1-5 | few | TRBV6-5 | NA | CASRGYSNQPQHF | TGTGCCAGCAGGGGATATAGCAATCAGCCCCAGCATTTT
TRBJ1-5 | NA | TRBV19 | NA | CASTIRAGASNQPQHF | TGTGCCAGTACTATTCGGGCAGGGGCAAGCAATCAGCCCCAGCATTTT
TRBJ2-1 | NA | TRBV4-2 | NA | CASSQVDVYEQFF | TGTGCCAGCAGCCAAGTGGACGTGTATGAGCAGTTCTTC
TRBJ2-6 | few | TRBV3-1/TRBV3-2 | NA | CASSQVGLASGANVLTF | TGTGCCAGCAGCCAAGTGGGCTTGGCCTCTGGGGCCAACGTCCTGACTTTC
TRBJ2-4 | NA | TRBV2 | NA | CASSARTGSNAKNIQYF | TGTGCCAGCAGTGCCCGAACGGGCTCCAATGCCAAAAACATTCAGTACTTC
TRBJ1-4 | NA | TRBV9 | NA | CASSVEPWGNEKLFF | TGTGCCAGCAGCGTAGAACCCTGGGGTAATGAAAAACTGTTTTTT
TRBJ1-5 | NA | TRBV6-5 | NA | CASRAPGQPQHF | TGTGCCAGCAGGGCCCCAGGTCAGCCCCAGCATTTT
TRBJ2-7 | NA | TRBV24-1 | NA | CATSDPGQYEQYF | TGTGCCACCAGTGACCCGGGACAATACGAGCAGTACTTC
TRBJ1-3 | NA | TRBV4-1 | TRBD1 | CASSRGTGGNTIYF | TGCGCCAGCAGCCGAGGGACAGGTGGAAACACCATATATTTT
TRBJ1-1 | NA | TRBV19 | TRBD1 | CASSITGGISEAFF | TGTGCCAGTAGTATTACAGGGGGGATATCTGAAGCTTTCTTT
TRBJ2-5 | NA | TRBV28 | TRBD2 | CASSLAGTSFETQYF | TGTGCCAGCAGTTTAGCTGGGACTAGTTTCGAGACCCAGTACTTC
TRBJ2-2 | NA | TRBV19 | NA | CASSIRGELFF | TGTGCCAGTAGTATTCGGGGGGAGCTGTTTTTT
TRBJ1-4 | once | TRBV6-5 | NA | CASSDGTRVEKLFF | TGTGCCAGCAGCGACGGGACAAGGGTTGAAAAACTGTTTTTT
TRBJ1-3 | NA | TRBV18 | NA | CASSPRQLSGNTIYF | TGTGCCAGCTCACCGCGTCAGCTCTCTGGAAACACCATATATTTT
TRBJ2-7 | many | TRBV5-6 | NA | CASSLTGRSYEQYF | TGTGCCAGCAGCCTTACGGGGAGGTCCTACGAGCAGTACTTC
TRBJ2-7 | NA | TRBV19 | TRBD1 | CASRPRDRAYEQYF | TGTGCCAGCAGACCCCGGGACAGGGCCTACGAGCAGTACTTC
TRBJ1-4 | NA | TRBV2 | TRBD1 | CASKRTGASNEKLFF | TGTGCCAGCAAGCGGACAGGGGCATCTAATGAAAAACTGTTTTTT
TRBJ1-5 | once | TRBV18 | TRBD1 | CASSKTGDPNQPQHF | TGTGCCAGCTCCAAGACAGGGGACCCAAATCAGCCCCAGCATTTT
TRBJ2-7 | once | TRBV18 | NA | CASSLDYEQYF | TGTGCCAGCTCACTAGACTACGAGCAGTACTTC
TRBJ2-5 | NA | TRBV5-1 | TRBD1 | CASSPGQGQETQYF | TGCGCCAGCAGCCCCGGACAGGGGCAAGAGACCCAGTACTTC
TRBJ1-2 | NA | TRBV18 | TRBD1 | CASSQPTGMGYTF | TGTGCCAGCTCACAACCGACAGGGATGGGCTACACCTTC
TRBJ2-3 | NA | TRBV5-1 | NA | CASSLNGGTYTDTQYF | TGCGCCAGCAGCTTGAATGGGGGGACCTACACAGATACGCAGTATTTT
TRBJ2-2 | NA | TRBV4-3 | NA | CASSQGSRNTGELFF | TGCGCCAGCAGCCAAGGGAGCAGGAACACCGGGGAGCTGTTTTTT
TRBJ2-7 | NA | TRBV2 | NA | CASSPRRSYEQYF | TGTGCCAGCAGCCCCCGGCGGAGCTACGAGCAGTACTTC
TRBJ2-5 | NA | TRBV15 | NA | CATSRDMGSGETQYF | TGTGCCACCAGCAGAGATATGGGATCCGGGGAGACCCAGTACTTC
TRBJ2-3 | NA | TRBV7-6 | TRBD1 | CASASDRDTDTQYF | TGTGCCAGCGCGTCGGACAGGGACACAGATACGCAGTATTTT
TRBJ1-2 | NA | TRBV19 | TRBD1 | CASSIGGTGNYGYTF | TGTGCCAGTAGTATAGGCGGGACAGGGAACTATGGCTACACCTTC
TRBJ2-5 | NA | TRBV5-5 | TRBD2 | CASSPGASGAETQYF | TGTGCCAGCAGCCCAGGTGCTAGCGGGGCAGAGACCCAGTACTTC
TRBJ1-2 | NA | TRBV3-1/TRBV3-2 | NA | CASSQDMITYGYTF | TGTGCCAGCAGCCAAGATATGATAACCTATGGCTACACCTTC
TRBJ2-1 | NA | TRBV7-8 | NA | CASSLIRVSYNEQFF | TGTGCCAGCAGCTTAATAAGGGTCTCCTACAATGAGCAGTTCTTC
TRBJ1-2 | NA | TRBV10-3 | TRBD1 | CAISDSARGQGVYGYTF | TGTGCCATCAGTGATTCGGCGAGGGGACAGGGTGTCTATGGCTACACCTTC
TRBJ2-5 | NA | TRBV4-3 | TRBD2 | CASSQNDHGGASGGPEETQYF | TGCGCCAGCAGCCAAAATGATCATGGCGGCGCTAGCGGGGGCCCAGAAGAGACCCAGTACTTC
TRBJ1-2 | NA | TRBV7-2 | NA | CASSSQGRYGYTF | TGTGCCAGCAGCTCCCAGGGTCGGTATGGCTACACCTTC
TRBJ2-7 | once | TRBV10-3 | NA | CAISESRAEYEQYF | TGTGCCATCAGTGAGTCGAGGGCAGAGTACGAGCAGTACTTC
TRBJ2-7 | NA | TRBV4-1 | NA | CASSQERKVRGTSYEQYF | TGCGCCAGCAGCCAAGAAAGGAAAGTGAGGGGGACCTCCTACGAGCAGTACTTC
TRBJ2-3 | NA | TRBV30 | NA | CAWSLTTDTQYF | TGTGCCTGGAGTCTGACAACAGATACGCAGTATTTT
TRBJ2-7 | NA | TRBV29-1 | NA | CSVDWSAQGTYEQYF | TGCAGCGTTGATTGGTCGGCGCAGGGGACCTACGAGCAGTACTTC
TRBJ1-1 | few | TRBV24-1 | NA | CATSDPGWGEAFF | TGTGCCACCAGTGATCCCGGCTGGGGCGAAGCTTTCTTT
TRBJ2-3 | NA | TRBV28 | TRBD2 | CASSRWVAGVEDTQYF | TGTGCCAGCAGCCGCTGGGTAGCGGGGGTGGAGGATACGCAGTATTTT
TRBJ2-5 | NA | TRBV19 | TRBD1 | CASSRRGGVQETQYF | TGTGCCAGTAGCCGGCGAGGGGGCGTTCAAGAGACCCAGTACTTC
TRBJ1-4 | NA | TRBV28 | NA | CASNAAHAGGDEKLFF | TGTGCCAGCAACGCAGCGCACGCGGGAGGGGATGAAAAACTGTTTTTT
TRBJ1-2 | few | TRBV29-1 | TRBD1 | CSGRQGNYGYTF | TGCAGCGGCAGACAGGGAAACTATGGCTACACCTTC
TRBJ1-2 | NA | TRBV2 | NA | CASSVQGLLGYTF | TGTGCCAGCAGTGTTCAGGGGCTCCTCGGCTACACCTTC
TRBJ1-4 | NA | TRBV7-2 | TRBD1 | CASSPLTGGEKLFF | TGTGCCAGCAGCCCTTTGACAGGGGGTGAAAAACTGTTTTTT
TRBJ1-4 | NA | TRBV7-3 | TRBD1 | CASSLTVGDRAFPREKLFF | TGTGCCAGCAGCTTAACTGTGGGGGACAGGGCGTTTCCACGTGAAAAACTGTTTTTT
TRBJ1-5 | NA | TRBV10-3 | NA | CAIRENNGGNQPQHF | TGTGCCATCAGGGAGAACAATGGGGGCAATCAGCCCCAGCATTTT
TRBJ1-5 | NA | TRBV6-1 | TRBD1 | CASSDRDRGDQPQHF | TGTGCCAGCAGTGATCGGGACAGGGGAGATCAGCCCCAGCATTTT
TRBJ2-5 | NA | TRBV7-9 | NA | CASSLGGAVETQYF | TGTGCCAGCAGCTTAGGGGGGGCAGTGGAGACCCAGTACTTC
TRBJ1-2 | NA | TRBV29-1 | NA | CSVELGTTNYGYTF | TGCAGCGTTGAGTTAGGGACAACTAACTATGGCTACACCTTC